These 9 T cell receptor beta chains were all obtained from the same sample, sequenced in a study of T cell changes during pregnancy in multiple sclerosis. Using immunoSEQ multiplex PCR, the repertoire was profiled, and TCRdb retains in-frame clones only, with some absent. The sample lists about 38,000 clones; around 90% were seen once. This specimen was CD4+ T cells from peripheral blood mononuclear cells, taken in the second trimester of pregnancy. The receptor source for this set is a female donor with multiple sclerosis, enrolled in a pregnancy study.

V usage is TRBV7-9 and J usage is TRBJ2-5, with D possibly matching TRBD2 (5 bases). The CDR3 covers 15 residues. Trimming removed 0 bases at V and 3 bases at J, with 11 bases between. The germline V gene encodes CDR1 SEHNR and CDR2 FQNEAQ (reference sequence). The DNA of the CDR3 is TGTGCCAGCAGCTTAGCCGTCGGGCGGGAAGAGACCCAGTACTTC. Its protein is CASSLAVGREETQYF.

V gene TRBV2 combines with J gene TRBJ2-3; TRBD2 matches 7 bases. V gave up 5 bases and J gave up 1 base; unmatched junction bases: 6. The CDR3 sequence is 15 residues long. Per the germline V gene, CDR1 is SNHLY and CDR2 is FYNNEI. The CDR3 region has the DNA TGTGCCAGCAGTATCAGCGGGGCCGGCACAGATACGCAGTATTTT. This codes for CASSISGAGTDTQYF. Full variable domain (remainder filled in from reference TRBV2 and TRBJ2-3): EPEVTQTPSHQVTQMGQEVILRCVPISNHLYFYWYRQILGQKVEFLVSFYNNEISEKSEIFDDQFSVERPDGSNFTLKIRSTKLEDSAMYFCASSISGAGTDTQYFGPGTRLTVL.

The CDR3 loop is CASSEFGQGPQETQYF. The CDR3 bases are TGTGCCAGCAGTGAATTCGGGCAGGGGCCACAAGAGACCCAGTACTTC. The chain joins TRBV25-1 to TRBJ2-5; weak D call: TRBD1 (6 bases). This CDR3 region has 16 residues. Germline CDR1 is MGHDK and CDR2 is SYGVNS. Trimming removed 1 base from V and 2 bases from J, with 14 bases in between.

The chain couples TRBV7-6 to TRBJ2-1; TRBD1 agrees at 9 bases. Germline CDR1 and CDR2: SGHVS and FNYEAQ. The CDR3 runs to 13 residues. Trimming removed 5 bases from V and 9 bases from J; junction bases left unmatched: 5. This chain's CDR3 is CASSRGQGGEQFF. DNA for the CDR3: TGTGCCAGCAGCCGGGGACAGGGCGGTGAGCAGTTCTTC.

The chain joins TRBV28 to TRBJ2-2; 8 bases map to TRBD1. Germline V CDR1 and CDR2: MDHEN, SYDVKM. J lost 6 bases, V lost 6 bases, and 9 bases had no gene match. This CDR3 has 15 residues. In nucleotides, the CDR3 is TGTGCCAGCAGGAGGACAGGGTTCAACTCCGGGGAGCTGTTTTTT. Translation gives CASRRTGFNSGELFF.

The chain is built from TRBV7-2 and TRBJ2-7; D perhaps matches TRBD2 (6 bases). CDR1 SGHTA and CDR2 FQGNSA come from the germline V gene. The V gene lost 5 bases and the J gene lost 9 bases, with 14 bases spanning the gap. The CDR3 covers 12 residues. This CDR3 reads CASSREYRAQYF. As DNA, the CDR3 is TGTGCCAGCAGCCGGGAGTACCGGGCGCAGTACTTC.

The V gene is TRBV18, the J gene TRBJ2-1; D may be TRBD2 (5 bases). Germline loops: CDR1 KGHSH, CDR2 LQKENI. Trimming shortened V by 4 bases and J by 1 base, and 11 bases separated the two germline ends. The CDR3 consists of 15 residues. The CDR3 region is CASSQDPGSYNEQFF. CDR3 nucleotide sequence: TGTGCCAGCTCACAGGACCCGGGGTCCTACAATGAGCAGTTCTTC.

V gene TRBV6-5 combines with J gene TRBJ2-5, with D perhaps TRBD2 (5 bases). Germline V CDR1 and CDR2: MNHEY, SVGAGI. Trimming cost V 5 bases and J 4 bases, with 11 bases left between them. The CDR3 is 13 residues long. The CDR3 region has the DNA TGTGCCAGCAGTCGTCGACGGGGAGAGACCCAGTACTTC. It encodes CASSRRRGETQYF.

This chain links TRBV18 with TRBJ1-4; D not resolved. Trimming took 3 bases from V and 8 from J, leaving 16 bases between them. CDR1 is KGHSH and CDR2 is LQKENI in the germline V gene. CDR3 length: 15 residues. CDR3 sequence: CASSPSGGLVEKLFF. The DNA for the CDR3 is TGTGCCAGCTCACCCAGCGGTGGTCTAGTAGAAAAACTGTTTTTT.